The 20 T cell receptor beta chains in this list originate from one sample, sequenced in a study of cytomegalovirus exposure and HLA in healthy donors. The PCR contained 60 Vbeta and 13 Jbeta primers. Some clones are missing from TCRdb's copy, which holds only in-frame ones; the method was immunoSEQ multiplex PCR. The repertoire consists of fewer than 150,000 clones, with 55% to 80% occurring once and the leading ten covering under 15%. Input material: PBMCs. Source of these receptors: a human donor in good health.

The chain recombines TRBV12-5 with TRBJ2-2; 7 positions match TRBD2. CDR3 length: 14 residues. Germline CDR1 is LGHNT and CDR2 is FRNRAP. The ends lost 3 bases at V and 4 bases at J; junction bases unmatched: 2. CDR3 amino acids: CASGLAGITGELFF. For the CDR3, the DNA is TGTGCTAGTGGTTTAGCGGGAATCACCGGGGAGCTGTTTTTT.

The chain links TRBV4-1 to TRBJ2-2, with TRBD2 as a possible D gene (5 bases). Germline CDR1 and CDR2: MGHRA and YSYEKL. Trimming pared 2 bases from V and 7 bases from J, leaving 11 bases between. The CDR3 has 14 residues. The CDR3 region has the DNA TGCGCCAGCAGCCAAACCGGGGTGAGCGGGGAGCTGTTTTTT. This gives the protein CASSQTGVSGELFF.

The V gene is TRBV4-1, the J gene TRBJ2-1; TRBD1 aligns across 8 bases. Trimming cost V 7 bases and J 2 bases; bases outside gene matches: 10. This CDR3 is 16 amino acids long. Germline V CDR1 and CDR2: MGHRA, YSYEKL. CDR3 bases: TGCGCCAGCAAAGCTGCGGACAGGGAAGCCTACAATGAGCAGTTCTTC. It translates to CASKAADREAYNEQFF.

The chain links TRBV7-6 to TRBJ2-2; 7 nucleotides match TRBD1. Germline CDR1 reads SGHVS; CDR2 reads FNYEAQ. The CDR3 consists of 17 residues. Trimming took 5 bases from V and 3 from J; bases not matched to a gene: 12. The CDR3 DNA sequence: TGTGCCAGCAGCCCGGGGCTAGCAGGGGGAGACACCGGGGAGCTGTTTTTT. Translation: CASSPGLAGGDTGELFF.

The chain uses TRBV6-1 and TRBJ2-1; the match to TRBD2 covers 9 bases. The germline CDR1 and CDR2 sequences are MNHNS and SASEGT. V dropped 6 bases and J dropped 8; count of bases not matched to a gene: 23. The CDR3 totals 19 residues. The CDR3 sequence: CASREPNFLRTSEYYEQFF. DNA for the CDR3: TGTGCCAGCAGGGAACCGAATTTTCTGAGGACTAGCGAATATTATGAGCAGTTCTTC.

CDR3 sequence reads: CASSSDRDEKLFF. CDR3 DNA: TGTGCCAGCAGCTCCGACAGGGATGAAAAACTGTTTTTT. The chain recombines TRBV11-3 with TRBJ1-4; 7 bases match TRBD1. From germline, CDR1 is SGHNT and CDR2 YENEEA. This CDR3 contains 13 residues. With V trimmed by 4 bases and J by 6 bases, 2 bases remained unmatched.

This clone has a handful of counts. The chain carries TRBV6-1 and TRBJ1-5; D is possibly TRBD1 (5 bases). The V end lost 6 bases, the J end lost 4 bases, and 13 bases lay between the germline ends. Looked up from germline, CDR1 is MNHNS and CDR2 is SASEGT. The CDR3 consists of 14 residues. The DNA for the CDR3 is TGTGCCAGCAGAATGCAGGGTGGAAATCAGCCCCAGCATTTT. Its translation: CASRMQGGNQPQHF.

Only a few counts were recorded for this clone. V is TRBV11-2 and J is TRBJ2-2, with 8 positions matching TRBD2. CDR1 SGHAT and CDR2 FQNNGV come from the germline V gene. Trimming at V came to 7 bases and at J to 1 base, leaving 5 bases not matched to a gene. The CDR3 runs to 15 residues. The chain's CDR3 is CASTTLAGNTGELFF. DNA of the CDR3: TGTGCCAGCACCACCCTAGCGGGGAACACCGGGGAGCTGTTTTTT.

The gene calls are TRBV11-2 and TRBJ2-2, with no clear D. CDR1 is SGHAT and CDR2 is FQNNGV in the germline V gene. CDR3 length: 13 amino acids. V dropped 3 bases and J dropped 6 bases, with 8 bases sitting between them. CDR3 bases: TGTGCCAGCAGCTTCTACCGGGCCGGGGAGCTGTTTTTT. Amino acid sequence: CASSFYRAGELFF.

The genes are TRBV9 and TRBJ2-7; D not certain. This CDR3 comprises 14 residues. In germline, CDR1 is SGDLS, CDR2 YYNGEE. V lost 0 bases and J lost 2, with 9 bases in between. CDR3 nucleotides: TGTGCCAGCAGCGTAGGCCAGGCCCCCTACGAGCAGTACTTC. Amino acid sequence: CASSVGQAPYEQYF. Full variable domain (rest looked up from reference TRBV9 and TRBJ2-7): DSGVTQTPKHLITATGQRVTLRCSPRSGDLSVYWYQQSLDQGLQFLIQYYNGEERAKGNILERFSAQQFPDLHSELNLSSLELGDSALYFCASSVGQAPYEQYFGPGTRLTVT.

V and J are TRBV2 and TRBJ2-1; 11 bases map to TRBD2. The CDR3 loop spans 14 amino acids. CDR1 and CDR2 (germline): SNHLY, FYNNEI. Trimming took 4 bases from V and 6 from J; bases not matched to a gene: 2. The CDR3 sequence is CASSVLAGVNEQFF. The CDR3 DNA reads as TGTGCCAGCAGTGTACTAGCGGGGGTCAATGAGCAGTTCTTC.

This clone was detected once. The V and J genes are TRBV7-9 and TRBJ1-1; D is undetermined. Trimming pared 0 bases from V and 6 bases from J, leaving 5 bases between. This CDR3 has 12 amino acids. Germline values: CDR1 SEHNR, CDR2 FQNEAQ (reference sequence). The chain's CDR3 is CASSLARAEAFF. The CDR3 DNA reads TGTGCCAGCAGCTTAGCGAGGGCTGAAGCTTTCTTT. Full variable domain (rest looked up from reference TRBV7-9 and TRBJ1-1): DTGVSQNPRHKITKRGQNVTFRCDPISEHNRLYWYRQTLGQGPEFLTYFQNEAQLEKSRLLSDRFSAERPKGSFSTLEIQRTEQGDSAMYLCASSLARAEAFFGQGTRLTVV.

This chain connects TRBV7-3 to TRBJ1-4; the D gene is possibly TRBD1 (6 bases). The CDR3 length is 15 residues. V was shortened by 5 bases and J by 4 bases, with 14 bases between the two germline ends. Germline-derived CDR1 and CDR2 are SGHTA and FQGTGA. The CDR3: CASSPTRDNNEKLFF. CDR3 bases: TGTGCCAGCAGCCCAACCCGGGACAATAATGAAAAACTGTTTTTT. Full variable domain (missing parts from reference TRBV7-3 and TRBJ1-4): GAGVSQTPSNKVTEKGKYVELRCDPISGHTALYWYRQSLGQGPEFLIYFQGTGAADDSGLPNDRFFAVRPEGSVSTLKIQRTERGDSAVYLCASSPTRDNNEKLFFGSGTQLSVL.

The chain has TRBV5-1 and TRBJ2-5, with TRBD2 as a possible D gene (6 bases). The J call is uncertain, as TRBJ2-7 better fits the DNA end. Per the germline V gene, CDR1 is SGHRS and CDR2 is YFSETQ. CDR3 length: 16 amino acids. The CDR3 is CASSLIGGGSSYEQYF. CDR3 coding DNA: TGCGCCAGCAGCTTGATCGGGGGTGGGAGCTCCTACGAGCAGTACTTC.

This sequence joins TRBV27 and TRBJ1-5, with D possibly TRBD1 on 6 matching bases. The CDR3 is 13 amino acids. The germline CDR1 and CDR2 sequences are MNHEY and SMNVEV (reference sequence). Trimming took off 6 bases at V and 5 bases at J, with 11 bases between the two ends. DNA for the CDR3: TGTGCCAGCAGCCCCACAGGGTATCAGCCCCAGCATTTT. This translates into CASSPTGYQPQHF.

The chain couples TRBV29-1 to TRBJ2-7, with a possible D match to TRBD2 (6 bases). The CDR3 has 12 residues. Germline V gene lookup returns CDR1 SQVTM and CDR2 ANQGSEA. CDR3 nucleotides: TGCAGTGGAGGGGAAGGGAACTACGAGCAGTACTTC. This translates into CSGGEGNYEQYF.

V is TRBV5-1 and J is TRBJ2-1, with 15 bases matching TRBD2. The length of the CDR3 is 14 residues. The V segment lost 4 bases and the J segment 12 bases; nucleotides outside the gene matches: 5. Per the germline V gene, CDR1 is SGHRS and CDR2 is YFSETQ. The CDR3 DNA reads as TGCGCCAGCAGCGAAGGACTAGCGGGGGGGCGGCAGTTCTTC. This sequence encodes CASSEGLAGGRQFF.

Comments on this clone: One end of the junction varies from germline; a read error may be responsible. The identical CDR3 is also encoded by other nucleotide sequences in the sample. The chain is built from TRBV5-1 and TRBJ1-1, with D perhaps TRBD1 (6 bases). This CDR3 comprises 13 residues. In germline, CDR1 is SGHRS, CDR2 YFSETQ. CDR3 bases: TGCGCCAGCAGCCTAAGGGGGGGGACTGAAGCCTTCTTT. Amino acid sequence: CASSLRGGTEAFF.

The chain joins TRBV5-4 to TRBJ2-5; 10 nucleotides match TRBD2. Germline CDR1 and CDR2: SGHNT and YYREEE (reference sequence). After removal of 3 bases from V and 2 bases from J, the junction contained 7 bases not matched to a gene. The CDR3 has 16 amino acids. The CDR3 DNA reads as TGTGCCAGCAGCTACCCTCTAGCGGGAGCACAAGAGACCCAGTACTTC. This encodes CASSYPLAGAQETQYF.

Here the CDR3 reads CASSPPGFYGYTF. The DNA of the CDR3 is TGTGCCAGCAGCCCCCCAGGTTTCTATGGCTACACCTTC. The chain carries TRBV28 and TRBJ1-2; D gene ambiguous. The CDR3 sequence is 13 residues long. V lost 6 bases, J lost 4 bases, and 12 bases lay in between. The V gene's germline CDR1 is MDHEN and CDR2 SYDVKM.